Below are 7 T cell receptor beta chains sequenced from a single sample in a study of PD-L1 blockade in urothelial cancer. Time point reported: peripheral blood 6 weeks after treatment start. This table comes from immunoSEQ multiplex PCR, and its TCRdb copy is limited to in-frame clones, with some not included. The sample has around 120,000 clones; more than 85% are singletons. The specimen was PBMCs, collected around atezolizumab (anti-PD-L1) treatment. These receptors were collected from a man aged 55-75 years with urothelial cancer.

The sample holds one count of this clone. J is TRBJ1-1 and V is TRBV6-5, with 9 bases lining up with TRBD1. V was clipped by 2 bases and J by 3 bases; unmatched bases: 4. The CDR3 spans 15 residues. In germline, CDR1 is MNHEY, CDR2 SVGAGI. The CDR3 DNA is TGTGCCAGCAGTTACGGACAGGGGTGGGACACTGAAGCTTTCTTT. This translates into CASSYGQGWDTEAFF.

The chain has TRBV27 and TRBJ2-1; 12 bases line up with TRBD2. Germline V CDR1 and CDR2: MNHEY, SMNVEV (reference sequence). The length of the CDR3 is 15 residues. V lost 5 bases and J lost 5; bases outside the gene matches: 4. CDR3 in amino acids: CASSLTSGGHNEQFF. In DNA form, the CDR3 reads TGTGCCAGCAGTCTGACTAGCGGGGGCCACAATGAGCAGTTCTTC.

The rearrangement uses TRBV7-2 and TRBJ2-6; D is perhaps TRBD2 (7 bases). From germline, CDR1 is SGHTA and CDR2 FQGNSA. V dropped 8 bases and J dropped 2 bases, with 16 bases sitting between them. The CDR3 has 16 residues. CDR3 coding DNA: TGTGCCAGCTTAGGGGGGGCAGGGCCTGGGGCCAACGTCCTGACTTTC. This sequence encodes CASLGGAGPGANVLTF.

This clone showed up just once. The chain carries TRBV7-8 and TRBJ2-7; 7 nucleotides line up with TRBD1. Germline-derived CDR1 and CDR2 are SGHVS and FQNEAQ. This CDR3 region has 17 residues. The V segment lost 1 base and the J segment 2 bases; nucleotides outside the gene matches: 11. The CDR3 reads CASSLVGTGVEAYEQYF. The CDR3 DNA is TGTGCCAGCAGCTTAGTAGGTACAGGGGTGGAGGCCTACGAGCAGTACTTC.

The sample holds a few counts of this clone. V usage is TRBV27 and J usage is TRBJ1-3; D not certain. The germline gives CDR1 MNHEY, CDR2 SMNVEV (reference sequence). Trimming took off 5 bases at V and 2 bases at J, with 10 bases between the two ends. The CDR3 covers 14 residues. CDR3 region: CASSPLSTGNTIYF. The DNA for the CDR3 is TGTGCCAGCAGTCCCCTAAGTACTGGAAACACCATATATTTT.

V and J are TRBV2 and TRBJ2-2; 11 nucleotides align to TRBD1. This CDR3 region has 16 residues. Germline loops: CDR1 SNHLY, CDR2 FYNNEI. Trimming at V came to 5 bases and at J to 7 bases, leaving 9 bases not matched to a gene. The CDR3 bases are TGTGCCAGCAGTTCCGGGACAGGGGGTTATAGCGGGGAGCTGTTTTTT. It encodes CASSSGTGGYSGELFF. Full variable domain (rest looked up from reference TRBV2 and TRBJ2-2): EPEVTQTPSHQVTQMGQEVILRCVPISNHLYFYWYRQILGQKVEFLVSFYNNEISEKSEIFDDQFSVERPDGSNFTLKIRSTKLEDSAMYFCASSSGTGGYSGELFFGEGSRLTVL.

This rearrangement joins TRBV5-1 to TRBJ2-3; 15 nucleotides agree with TRBD2. Germline assignment: CDR1 SGHRS and CDR2 YFSETQ. The CDR3 totals 17 residues. With V trimmed by 0 bases and J by 7 bases, 6 bases remained unmatched. The CDR3 loop reads CASSLARTSGGGNTQYF. The CDR3 DNA reads TGCGCCAGCAGCTTGGCACGGACTAGCGGGGGGGGGAATACGCAGTATTTT.